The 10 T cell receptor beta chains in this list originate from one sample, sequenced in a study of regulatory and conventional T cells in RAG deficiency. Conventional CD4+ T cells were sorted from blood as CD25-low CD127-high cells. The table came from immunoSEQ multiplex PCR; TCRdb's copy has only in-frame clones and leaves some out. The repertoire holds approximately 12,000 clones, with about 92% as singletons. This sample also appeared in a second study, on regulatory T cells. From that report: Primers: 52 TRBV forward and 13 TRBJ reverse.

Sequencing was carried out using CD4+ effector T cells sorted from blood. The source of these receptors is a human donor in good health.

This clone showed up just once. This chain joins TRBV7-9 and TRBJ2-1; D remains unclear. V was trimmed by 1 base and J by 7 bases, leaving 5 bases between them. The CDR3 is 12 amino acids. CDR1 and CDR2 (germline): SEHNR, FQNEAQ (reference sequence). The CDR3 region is CASSLGRNEQFF. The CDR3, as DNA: TGTGCCAGCAGCTTAGGCAGGAATGAGCAGTTCTTC.

CDR3 in amino acids: CASSNPGQRMESQYF. The CDR3 region has the DNA TGTGCCAGCAGTAATCCTGGACAGAGGATGGAGTCCCAGTACTTC. The V gene is TRBV6-6, the J gene TRBJ2-5; D is possibly TRBD1 (6 bases). From germline, CDR1 is MNHNY and CDR2 SVGAGI (reference sequence). The CDR3 spans 15 residues. V lost 5 bases, J lost 9 bases, and 22 bases lay in between.

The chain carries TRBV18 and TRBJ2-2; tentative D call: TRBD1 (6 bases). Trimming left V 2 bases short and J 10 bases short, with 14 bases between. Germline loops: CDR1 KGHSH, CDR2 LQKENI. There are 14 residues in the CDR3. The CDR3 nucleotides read TGTGCCAGCTCACCAGGTCAGGGGCTCGAGGAGCTGTTTTTT. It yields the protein CASSPGQGLEELFF.

Written as DNA, the CDR3 is TGTGCCAGCAGCCAACGGGACAATGAGCAGTTCTTC. Its translation is CASSQRDNEQFF. The V call is TRBV14, the J call TRBJ2-1; D is unresolved. The length of the CDR3 is 12 residues. The V gene lost 2 bases and the J gene lost 5 bases, with 4 bases spanning the gap. Germline V gene lookup returns CDR1 SGHDN and CDR2 FVKESK.

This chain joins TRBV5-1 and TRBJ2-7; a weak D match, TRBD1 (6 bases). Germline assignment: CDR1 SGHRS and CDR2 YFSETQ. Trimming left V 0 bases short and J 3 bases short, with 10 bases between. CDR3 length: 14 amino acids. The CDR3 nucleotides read TGCGCCAGCAGCTTGGAGGGACAAAACTACGAGCAGTACTTC. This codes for CASSLEGQNYEQYF.

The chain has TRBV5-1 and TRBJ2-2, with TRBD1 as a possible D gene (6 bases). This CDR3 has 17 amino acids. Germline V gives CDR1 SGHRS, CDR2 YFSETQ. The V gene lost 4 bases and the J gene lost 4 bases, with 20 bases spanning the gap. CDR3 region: CASSPTADSSGTGELFF. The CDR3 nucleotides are TGCGCCAGCAGCCCGACCGCGGACAGTTCGGGCACCGGGGAGCTGTTTTTT. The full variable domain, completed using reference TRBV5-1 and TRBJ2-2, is KAGVTQTPRYLIKTRGQQVTLSCSPISGHRSVSWYQQTPGQGLQFLFEYFSETQRNKGNFPGRFSGRQFSNSRSEMNVSTLELGDSALYLCASSPTADSSGTGELFFGEGSRLTVL.

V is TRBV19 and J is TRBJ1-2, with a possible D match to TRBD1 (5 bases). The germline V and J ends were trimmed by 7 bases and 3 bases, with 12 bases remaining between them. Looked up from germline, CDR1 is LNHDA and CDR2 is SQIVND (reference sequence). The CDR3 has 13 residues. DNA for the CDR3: TGTGCCAGTACCGGCCCGGGGGACTATGGCTACACCTTC. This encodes CASTGPGDYGYTF. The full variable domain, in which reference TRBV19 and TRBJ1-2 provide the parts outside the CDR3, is DGGITQSPKYLFRKEGQNVTLSCEQNLNHDAMYWYRQDPGQGLRLIYYSQIVNDFQKGDIAEGYSVSREKKESFPLTVTSAQKNPTAFYLCASTGPGDYGYTFGSGTRLTVV.

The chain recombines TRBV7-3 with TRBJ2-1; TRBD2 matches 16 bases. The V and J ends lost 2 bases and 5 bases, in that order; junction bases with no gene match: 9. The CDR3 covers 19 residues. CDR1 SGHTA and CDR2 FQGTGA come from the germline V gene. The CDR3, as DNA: TGTGCCAGCAGCTTAGATGGGACTAGCGGGAGGGCCGGGGACAATGAGCAGTTCTTC. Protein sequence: CASSLDGTSGRAGDNEQFF.

The CDR3 bases are TGTGCCAGCAGTAGCTACAGGGGCTCGCATTCACCCCTCCACTTT. It translates to CASSSYRGSHSPLHF. The J gene is TRBJ1-6, the V gene TRBV6-5; 7 bases align to TRBD1. Germline lookup yields CDR1 MNHEY and CDR2 SVGAGI. The CDR3 totals 15 residues. V lost 5 bases and J lost 8; bases outside the gene matches: 9.

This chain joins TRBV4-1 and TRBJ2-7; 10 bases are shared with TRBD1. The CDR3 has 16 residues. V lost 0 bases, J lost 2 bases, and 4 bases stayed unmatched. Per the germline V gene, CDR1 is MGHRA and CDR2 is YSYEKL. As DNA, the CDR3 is TGCGCCAGCAGCCAAGATCCGGGACAGGGGACCTACGAGCAGTACTTC. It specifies CASSQDPGQGTYEQYF.